These T cell receptor beta chains were read from a single sample in a study of T cell repertoires in ileal Crohn's disease. Profiled with immunoSEQ multiplex PCR; TCRdb holds only in-frame clones, not every one. Of 5,500 to 8,500 clones in the sample, roughly 74% were seen once. Sequences were obtained from ileal tissue. Receptor source: an adult with Crohn's disease. CDR3s include the opening cysteine and the closing phenylalanine or tryptophan. The D gene is left open where the match is weak. Where a row states a size, it is once, few, many or the class of an expanded clone; other rows omit it.

J: TRBJ1-1; size: few; D: -; V: TRBV6-5; DNA: TGTGCCAGCAGTTACGGGGGAGCGGGCACTGAAGCTTTCTTT; CDR3: CASSYGGAGTEAFF
J: TRBJ2-2; size: -; D: -; V: TRBV5-4; DNA: TGTGCCAGCAGCACCCCCGGCAGGGGCGGGACCGGGGAGCTGTTTTTT; CDR3: CASSTPGRGGTGELFF
J: TRBJ1-1; size: -; D: -; V: TRBV11-2; DNA: TGTGCCAGCAGGTCCGGGGGAATCGCTGAAGCTTTCTTT; CDR3: CASRSGGIAEAFF
J: TRBJ2-7; size: -; D: -; V: TRBV7-6; DNA: TGTGCCAGCAGCTTACTTTCGGCAGGGGGGTCCTACGAGCAGTACTTC; CDR3: CASSLLSAGGSYEQYF
J: TRBJ2-1; size: -; D: TRBD2; V: TRBV7-8; DNA: TGTGCCAGCAGCTTACGGACTAGCGGGATACGGGATGAGCAGTTCTTC; CDR3: CASSLRTSGIRDEQFF
J: TRBJ2-7; size: -; D: -; V: TRBV11-2; DNA: TGTGCCAGCAGCTTAGACGCCCTGAGCGAGCAGTACTTC; CDR3: CASSLDALSEQYF
J: TRBJ1-1; size: -; D: TRBD1; V: TRBV7-9; DNA: TGTGCCAGCAGATCTACAGGGGGGAACACTGAAGCTTTCTTT; CDR3: CASRSTGGNTEAFF
J: TRBJ2-2; size: -; D: -; V: TRBV7-3; DNA: TGTGCCAGCAGCTCATTTTTGGGACTCGACACCGGGGAGCTGTTTTTT; CDR3: CASSSFLGLDTGELFF
J: TRBJ2-1; size: -; D: TRBD2; V: TRBV29-1; DNA: TGCAGCGGTGGTGAGCTGGGGAGGGCCTCGCAGAATGAGCAGTTCTTC; CDR3: CSGGELGRASQNEQFF
J: TRBJ2-7; size: -; D: TRBD1; V: TRBV15; DNA: TGTGCCACCAGCAGAGATGGACAGGCGTACTTC; CDR3: CATSRDGQAYF
J: TRBJ2-7; size: -; D: TRBD2; V: TRBV4-3; DNA: TGCGCCAGCAGCCAAGGGAGCGGGAGATTCTACGAGCAGTACTTC; CDR3: CASSQGSGRFYEQYF
J: TRBJ2-7; size: -; D: TRBD1; V: TRBV7-2; DNA: TGTGCCAGCAGCCCGGGACAGGTTTACGAGCAGTACTTC; CDR3: CASSPGQVYEQYF
J: TRBJ2-2; size: -; D: -; V: TRBV19; DNA: TGTGCCAGTAGCCCGAACAGGGTGCGGACCGGGGAGCTGTTTTTT; CDR3: CASSPNRVRTGELFF
J: TRBJ1-4; size: -; D: -; V: TRBV2; DNA: TGTGCCAGCAGTGGGTCTATCACAGCCGCGGAACTGTTTTTT; CDR3: CASSGSITAAELFF
J: TRBJ2-7; size: -; D: -; V: TRBV27; DNA: TGTGCCAGCAGTTCGCGCAGCGAGCAGTACTTC; CDR3: CASSSRSEQYF
J: TRBJ1-4; size: once; D: -; V: TRBV5-6; DNA: TGTGCCAGCAGCCCGCCTGGCCTCAAGGAAAAACTGTTTTTT; CDR3: CASSPPGLKEKLFF
J: TRBJ2-7; size: -; D: -; V: TRBV7-8; DNA: TGTGCCAGCAGCTTAGCGTGGGGCACAGTTGACGAGCAGTACTTC; CDR3: CASSLAWGTVDEQYF
J: TRBJ2-6; size: few; D: TRBD1; V: TRBV9; DNA: TGTGCCAGCAGCGTAGCTGCAGGGGGAAGTCCATCTGGGGCCAACGTCCTGACTTTC; CDR3: CASSVAAGGSPSGANVLTF
J: TRBJ2-1; size: -; D: TRBD2; V: TRBV7-2; DNA: TGTGCCAGCGGCGGGACTAGCGGGAGCTACAATGAGCAGTTCTTC; CDR3: CASGGTSGSYNEQFF
J: TRBJ2-7; size: -; D: -; V: TRBV10-3; DNA: TGTGCCATCAGTGAGTCAGGCTCCGAGCAGTACTTC; CDR3: CAISESGSEQYF